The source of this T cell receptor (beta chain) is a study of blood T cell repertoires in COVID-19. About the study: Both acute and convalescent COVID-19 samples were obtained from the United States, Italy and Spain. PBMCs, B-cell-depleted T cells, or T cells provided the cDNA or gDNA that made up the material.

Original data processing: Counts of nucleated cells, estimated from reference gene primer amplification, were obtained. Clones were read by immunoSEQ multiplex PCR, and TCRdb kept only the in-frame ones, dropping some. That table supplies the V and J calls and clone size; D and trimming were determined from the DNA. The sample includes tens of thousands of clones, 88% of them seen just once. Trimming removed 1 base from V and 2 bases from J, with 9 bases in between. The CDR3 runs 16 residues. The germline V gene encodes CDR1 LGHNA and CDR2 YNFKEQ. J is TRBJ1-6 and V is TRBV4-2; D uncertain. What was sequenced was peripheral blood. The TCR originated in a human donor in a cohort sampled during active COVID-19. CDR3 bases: TGTGCCAGCAGCCAAGGGCCCGAGGCCTATAATTCACCCCTCCACTTT. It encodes CASSQGPEAYNSPLHF.